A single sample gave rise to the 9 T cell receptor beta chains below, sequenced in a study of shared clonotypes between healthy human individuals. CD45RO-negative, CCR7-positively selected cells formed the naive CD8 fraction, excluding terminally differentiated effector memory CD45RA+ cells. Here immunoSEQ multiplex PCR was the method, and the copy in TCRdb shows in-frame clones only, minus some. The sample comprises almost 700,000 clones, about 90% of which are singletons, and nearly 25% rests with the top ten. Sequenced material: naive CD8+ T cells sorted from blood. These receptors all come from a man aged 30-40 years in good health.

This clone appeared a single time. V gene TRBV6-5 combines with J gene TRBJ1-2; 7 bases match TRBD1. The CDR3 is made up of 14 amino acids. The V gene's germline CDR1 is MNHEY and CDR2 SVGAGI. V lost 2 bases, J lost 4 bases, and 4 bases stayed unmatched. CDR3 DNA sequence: TGTGCCAGCAGTTACGGGACAGCGGGCTATGGCTACACCTTC. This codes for CASSYGTAGYGYTF.

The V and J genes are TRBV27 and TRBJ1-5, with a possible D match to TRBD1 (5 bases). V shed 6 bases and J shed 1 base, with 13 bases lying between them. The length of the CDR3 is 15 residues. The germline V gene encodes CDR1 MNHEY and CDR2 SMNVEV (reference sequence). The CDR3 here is CASSPTGGSNQPQHF. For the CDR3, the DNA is TGTGCCAGCAGCCCCACCGGGGGGAGCAATCAGCCCCAGCATTTT.

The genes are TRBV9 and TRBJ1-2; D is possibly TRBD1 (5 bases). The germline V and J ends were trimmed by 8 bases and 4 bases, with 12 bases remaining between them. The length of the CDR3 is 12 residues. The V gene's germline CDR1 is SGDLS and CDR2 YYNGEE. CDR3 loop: CASGTHVYGYTF. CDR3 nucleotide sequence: TGTGCCAGTGGGACCCATGTCTATGGCTACACCTTC.

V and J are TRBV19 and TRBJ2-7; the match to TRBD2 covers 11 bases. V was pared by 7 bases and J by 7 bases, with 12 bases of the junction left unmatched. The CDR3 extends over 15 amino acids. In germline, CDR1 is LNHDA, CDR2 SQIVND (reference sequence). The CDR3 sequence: CASTKSTSGSGEQYF. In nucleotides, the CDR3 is TGTGCCAGTACCAAATCAACTAGCGGGAGTGGGGAGCAGTACTTC.

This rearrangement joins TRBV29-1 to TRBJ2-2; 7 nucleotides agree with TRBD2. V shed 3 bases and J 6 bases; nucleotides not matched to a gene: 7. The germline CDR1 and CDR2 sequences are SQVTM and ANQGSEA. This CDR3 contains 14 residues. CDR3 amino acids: CSVDAGDYAGELFF. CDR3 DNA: TGCAGCGTTGACGCGGGGGACTACGCCGGGGAGCTGTTTTTT.

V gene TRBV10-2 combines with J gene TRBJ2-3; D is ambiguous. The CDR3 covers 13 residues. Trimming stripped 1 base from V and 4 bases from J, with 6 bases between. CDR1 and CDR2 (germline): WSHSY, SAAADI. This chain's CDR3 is CASSEWSADTQYF. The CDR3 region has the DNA TGCGCCAGCAGTGAGTGGTCCGCAGATACGCAGTATTTT.

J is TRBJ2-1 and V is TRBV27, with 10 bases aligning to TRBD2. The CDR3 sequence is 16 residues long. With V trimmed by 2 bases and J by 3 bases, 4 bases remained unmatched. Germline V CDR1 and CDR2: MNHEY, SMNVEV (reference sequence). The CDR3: CASSLPAGGGYNEQFF. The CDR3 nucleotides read TGTGCCAGCAGTTTACCAGCGGGAGGGGGCTACAATGAGCAGTTCTTC.

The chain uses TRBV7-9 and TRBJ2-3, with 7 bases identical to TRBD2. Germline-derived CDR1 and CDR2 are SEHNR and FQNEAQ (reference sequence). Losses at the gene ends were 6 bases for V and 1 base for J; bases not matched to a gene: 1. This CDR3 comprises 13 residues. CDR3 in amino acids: CASSGGGTDTQYF. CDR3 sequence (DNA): TGTGCCAGCAGTGGGGGGGGCACAGATACGCAGTATTTT.

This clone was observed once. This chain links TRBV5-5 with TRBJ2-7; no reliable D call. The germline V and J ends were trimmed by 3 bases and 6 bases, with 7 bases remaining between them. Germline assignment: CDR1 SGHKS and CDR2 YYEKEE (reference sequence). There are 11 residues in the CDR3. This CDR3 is CASSSSSEQYF. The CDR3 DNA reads TGTGCCAGCAGCTCCTCTAGCGAGCAGTACTTC.